The clone carrying this TCR beta chain has at least ten counts. As yet, its antigen is unknown. This record belongs to a study of CD8 T cells in ankylosing spondylitis. TCRdb itself ran the 5' RACE reads through MiXCR, one entry per CDR3 protein. The sample consists of about 44,000 distinct CDR3 sequences, 9.5% to 12% of them appearing once. General study results and limits: Some of these motif variants have turned up before, in reports on reactive arthritis synovial fluid and blood.

The CDR3 is 14 residues long. Losses at the gene ends were 10 bases for V and 1 base for J; bases not matched to a gene: 9. CDR1 and CDR2 (germline): MNHNS, SASEGT. The J gene is TRBJ2-5, the V gene TRBV6-1, with 7 bases aligning to TRBD1. This clonotype originated in a male donor with ankylosing spondylitis or in good health (not recorded which). Material: blood, either unsorted or a sorted T cell fraction (not recorded which). The CDR3 region is CATCMGQSQETQYF. CDR3 DNA sequence: TGTGCCACCTGTATGGGACAGTCCCAAGAGACCCAGTACTTC.